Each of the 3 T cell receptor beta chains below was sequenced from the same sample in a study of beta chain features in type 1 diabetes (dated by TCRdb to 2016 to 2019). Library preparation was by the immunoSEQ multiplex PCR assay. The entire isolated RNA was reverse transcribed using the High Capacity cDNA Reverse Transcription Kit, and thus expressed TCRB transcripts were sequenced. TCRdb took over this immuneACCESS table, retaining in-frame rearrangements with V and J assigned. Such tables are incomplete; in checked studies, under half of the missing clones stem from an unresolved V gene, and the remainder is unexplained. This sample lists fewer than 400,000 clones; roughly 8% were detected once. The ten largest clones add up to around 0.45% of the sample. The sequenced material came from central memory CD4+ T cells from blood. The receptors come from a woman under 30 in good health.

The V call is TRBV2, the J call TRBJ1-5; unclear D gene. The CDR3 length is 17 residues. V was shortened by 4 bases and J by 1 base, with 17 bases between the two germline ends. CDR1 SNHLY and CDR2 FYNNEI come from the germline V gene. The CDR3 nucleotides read TGTGCCAGCAGTGCCTCGGCCAGGCTTTTCAGCAATCAGCCCCAGCATTTT. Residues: CASSASARLFSNQPQHF.

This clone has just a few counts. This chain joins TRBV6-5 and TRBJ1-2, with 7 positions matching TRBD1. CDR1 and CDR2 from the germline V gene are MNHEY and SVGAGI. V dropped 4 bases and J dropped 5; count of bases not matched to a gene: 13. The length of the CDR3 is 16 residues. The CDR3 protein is CASSFETGYGTYGYTF. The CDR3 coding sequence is TGTGCCAGCAGTTTTGAGACAGGGTACGGAACTTATGGCTACACCTTC.

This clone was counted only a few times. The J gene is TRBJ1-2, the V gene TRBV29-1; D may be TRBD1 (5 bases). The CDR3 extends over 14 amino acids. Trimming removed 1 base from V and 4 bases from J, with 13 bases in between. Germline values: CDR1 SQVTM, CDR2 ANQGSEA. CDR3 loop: CSVEVPAGSYGYTF. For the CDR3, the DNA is TGCAGCGTTGAAGTCCCCGCAGGGAGCTATGGCTACACCTTC.